Listed here is a single TCR beta chain. Its antigen is as yet unknown. The V and J ends lost 4 bases and 7 bases respectively, with 13 bases between them. Germline loops: CDR1 ENHRY, CDR2 SYGVKD. The CDR3 consists of 13 residues. These data come from a study of cytomegalovirus exposure and HLA in healthy donors. Study-wide points: Productive rates of about 87% or about 30% were seen for most TCR beta V segments in an earlier analysis.

PCR primers comprised 60 Vbeta and 13 Jbeta primers. Sequencing was performed with immunoSEQ multiplex PCR; in TCRdb, only in-frame clones are kept and a portion is missing. The repertoire holds roughly 140,000 clones, with about 80% as singletons. The chain joins TRBV10-3 to TRBJ1-2; a possible D gene is TRBD1 (5 bases). Sequenced sample: PBMCs. The receptor was derived from a man in his forties or fifties in good health and CMV-seronegative. The CDR3 DNA is TGTGCCATCAGTGCGGACATGCGGGGTGGCTACACCTTC. Encoded protein: CAISADMRGGYTF.